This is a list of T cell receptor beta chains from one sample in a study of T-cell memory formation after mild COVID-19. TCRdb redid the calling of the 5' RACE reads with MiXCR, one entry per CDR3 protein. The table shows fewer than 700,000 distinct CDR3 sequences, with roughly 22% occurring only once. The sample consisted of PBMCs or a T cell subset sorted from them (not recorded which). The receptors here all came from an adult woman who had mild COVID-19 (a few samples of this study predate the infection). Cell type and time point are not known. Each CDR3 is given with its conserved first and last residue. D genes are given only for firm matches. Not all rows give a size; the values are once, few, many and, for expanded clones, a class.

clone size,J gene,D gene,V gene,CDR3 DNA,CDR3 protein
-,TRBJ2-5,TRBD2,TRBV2,TGTGCCAGCAGTGAAGCGCTTAGCGGGGGACAGGAGACCCAGTACTTC,CASSEALSGGQETQYF
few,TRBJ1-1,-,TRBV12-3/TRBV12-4,TGTGCCAGCAGTTTCAGGGGAGGCAGCACTGAAGCTTTCTTT,CASSFRGGSTEAFF
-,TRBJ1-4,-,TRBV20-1,TGCAGTGCCGCCGCGGGGGGGCAGTTGTATGAAAAACTGTTTTTT,CSAAAGGQLYEKLFF
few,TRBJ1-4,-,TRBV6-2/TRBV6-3,TGTGCCAGCAGTTCAGGAGAAAAACTGTTTTTT,CASSSGEKLFF
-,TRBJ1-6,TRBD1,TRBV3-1,TGTGCCAGCAGCCAGGCCGACAGGGGGATTGGGCGTAATTCACCCCTCCACTTT,CASSQADRGIGRNSPLHF
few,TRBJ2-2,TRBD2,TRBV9,TGTGCCAGCAACCCCTCCCCCGGGACTAGGGGGAACACCGGGGAGCTGTTTTTT,CASNPSPGTRGNTGELFF
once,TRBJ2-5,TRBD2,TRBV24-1,TGTGCCACCAGTGACTCCGGCGGGAGGGCAATAGAGACCCAGTACTTC,CATSDSGGRAIETQYF
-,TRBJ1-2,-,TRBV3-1,TGTGCCAGCAGCCAAGGCCACTATGGCTACACCTTC,CASSQGHYGYTF
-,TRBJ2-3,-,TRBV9,TGTGCCAGCAGCCCGCACAACAGGGGGGGGCGAGATACGCAGTATTTT,CASSPHNRGGRDTQYF
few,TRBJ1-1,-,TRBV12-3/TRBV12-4,TGTGCCAGCAGTAACCACAGGGTGCGCGACACTGAAGCTTTCTTT,CASSNHRVRDTEAFF
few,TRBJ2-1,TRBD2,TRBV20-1,TGCAGTGCTATCCGGACTAGCGGGAGTAGTGAGCAGTTCTTC,CSAIRTSGSSEQFF
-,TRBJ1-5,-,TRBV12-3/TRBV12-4,TGTGCCAGCAGTTCGACCCGTTTGCGAGGCAATCAGCCCCAGCATTTT,CASSSTRLRGNQPQHF
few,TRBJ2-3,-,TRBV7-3,TGTGCCAGCAGCTTAACGAAGGACCCCACAGATACGCAGTATTTT,CASSLTKDPTDTQYF
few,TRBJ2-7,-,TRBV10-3,TGTGCCATCGGAGACAGTTCTCTCTCCTACGAGCAGTACTTC,CAIGDSSLSYEQYF
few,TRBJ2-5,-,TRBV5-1,TGCGCCAGCAGCCCGGGGGACCAGGGCGTGGAGACCCAGTACTTC,CASSPGDQGVETQYF
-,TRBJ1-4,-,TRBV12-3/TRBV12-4,TGTGCCAGCAGTCAATCCTCAGGGACTAATGAAAAACTGTTTTTT,CASSQSSGTNEKLFF
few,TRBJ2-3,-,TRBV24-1,TGTGCCACCAGTAATTTTTCTGACCACACAGATACGCAGTATTTT,CATSNFSDHTDTQYF
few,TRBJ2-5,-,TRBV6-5,TGTGCCAGCAGTTACTCGCAGACTAGACAAGAGACCCAGTACTTC,CASSYSQTRQETQYF
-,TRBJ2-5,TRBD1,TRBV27,TGTGCCAGCAGTTTTTCAGGGGGACATCATAAAAAGACCCAGTACTTC,CASSFSGGHHKKTQYF
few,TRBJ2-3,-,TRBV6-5,TGTGCCAGCAGTTACCTCGGGAAAAAAGCAGCAGATACGCAGTATTTT,CASSYLGKKAADTQYF
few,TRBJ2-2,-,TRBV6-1,TGTGCCAGCAGTAGTGCGTTGGGTTACACCGGGGAGCTGTTTTTT,CASSSALGYTGELFF
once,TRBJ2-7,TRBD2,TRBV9,TGTGCCAGCAGCGTTATAGCGGGAGATGGTTACGAGCAGTACTTC,CASSVIAGDGYEQYF
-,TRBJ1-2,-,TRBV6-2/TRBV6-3,TGTGCCAGCAGTTCGCTATCAAACTATGGCTACACCTTC,CASSSLSNYGYTF
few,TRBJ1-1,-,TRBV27,TGTGCCAGCAGCTTAGTCGCCGCAAGGGGCGGGGGTACTGAAGCTTTCTTT,CASSLVAARGGGTEAFF
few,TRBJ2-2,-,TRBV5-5,TGTGCCAGCAGCTTGGACATCTCGAACACCGGGGAGCTGTTTTTT,CASSLDISNTGELFF
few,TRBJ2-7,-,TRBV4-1,TGCGCCAGCAGCCGAACCGTCCCCTACGAGCAGTACTTC,CASSRTVPYEQYF
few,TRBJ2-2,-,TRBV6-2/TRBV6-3,TGTGCCAGCAGTTACCGCAGGGGTGCCCCCGGGGAGCTGTTTTTT,CASSYRRGAPGELFF
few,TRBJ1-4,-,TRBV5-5,TGTGCCAGCAGCTTGGCCGGGGATGATAAGCGACTGTTTTTT,CASSLAGDDKRLFF
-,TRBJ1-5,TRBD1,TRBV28,TGTGCCAGCGGGCACAGGGGGAGCCAGCCCCAGCATTTT,CASGHRGSQPQHF
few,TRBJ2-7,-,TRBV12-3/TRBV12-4,TGTGCCAGCAGTTTTTCGGGGGGCGGCGAGCAGTACTTC,CASSFSGGGEQYF
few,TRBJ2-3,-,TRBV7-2,TGTGCCAGCAGCCGCCGGGACCAGGGTGCCACAGATACGCAGTATTTT,CASSRRDQGATDTQYF
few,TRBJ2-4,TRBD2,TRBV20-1,TGCAGTGCTAGGTCGCTAGCGGGGCTAGCCAAAAACATTCAGTACTTC,CSARSLAGLAKNIQYF
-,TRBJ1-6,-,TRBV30,TGTGCCTGGAGTGATGGTTATAATTCACCCCTCCACTTT,CAWSDGYNSPLHF
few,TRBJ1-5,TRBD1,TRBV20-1,TGCAGTGCGCGGACAGGGGGATGGAGCAATCAGCCCCAGCATTTT,CSARTGGWSNQPQHF
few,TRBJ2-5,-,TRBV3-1,TGTGCCAGCAGCCAACACAGACAGAGCCAAGAGACCCAGTACTTC,CASSQHRQSQETQYF
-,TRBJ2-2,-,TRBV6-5,TGTGCCAGCAGTTACAGGGGGTTCACCGGGGAGCTGTTTTTT,CASSYRGFTGELFF
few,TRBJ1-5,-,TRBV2,TGTGCCAGCAGTGCGACTCAGAGACGACAGCCCCAGCATTTT,CASSATQRRQPQHF
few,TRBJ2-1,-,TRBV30,TGTGCCTGGAGACCGGGTGAGCAGTTCTTC,CAWRPGEQFF
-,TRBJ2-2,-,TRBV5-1,TGCGCCAGCAACGGGGGGAACACCGGGGAGCTGTTTTTT,CASNGGNTGELFF
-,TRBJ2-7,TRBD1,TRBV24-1,TGTGCCACCAGTGATCCGGGACAGAAATACGAGCAGTACTTC,CATSDPGQKYEQYF
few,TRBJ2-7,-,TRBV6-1,TGTGCCAGCAGTGAACTTGGGTGGCGCGAGCAGTACTTC,CASSELGWREQYF
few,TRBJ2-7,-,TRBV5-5,TGTGCCAGCAGCTTGGCCTTTTACAGCCACCTCTCCTACGAGCAGTACTTC,CASSLAFYSHLSYEQYF
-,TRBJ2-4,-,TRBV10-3,TGTGCCATCAGTGAGTCGGGCCCAGAGGCCATTCAGTACTTC,CAISESGPEAIQYF
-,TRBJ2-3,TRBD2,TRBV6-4,TGTGCCAGCAGTGACTCCGGGCTAGCGGGAGATATAGATACGCAGTATTTT,CASSDSGLAGDIDTQYF
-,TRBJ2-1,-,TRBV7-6,TGTGCCAGCAGCTCGGGGATCCTACTGGGGAATGAGCAGTTCTTC,CASSSGILLGNEQFF
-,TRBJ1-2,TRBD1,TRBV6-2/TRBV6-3,TGTGCCAGCAGTTACGGCGGGACAGGGCGTGGCTACACCTTC,CASSYGGTGRGYTF
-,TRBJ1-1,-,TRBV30,TGTGCCTGGAGTCACGGACGGGGCACTGAAGCTTTCTTT,CAWSHGRGTEAFF
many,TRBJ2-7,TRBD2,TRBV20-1,TGCAGTGCTAGAGATCGACTAGCGGGTGCCGTCGAGCAGTACTTC,CSARDRLAGAVEQYF
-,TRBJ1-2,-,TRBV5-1,TGCGCCAGCAGCTCTCCCTCGGACAGTTATGGCTACACCTTC,CASSSPSDSYGYTF
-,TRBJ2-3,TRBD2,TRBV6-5,TGTGCCAGCAGCACACTAGCGGGAGTTGGAGATACGCAGTATTTT,CASSTLAGVGDTQYF
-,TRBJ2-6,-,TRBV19,TGTGCCAGTAGTATCGGACAGCAGTACTCTGGGGCCAACGTCCTGACTTTC,CASSIGQQYSGANVLTF